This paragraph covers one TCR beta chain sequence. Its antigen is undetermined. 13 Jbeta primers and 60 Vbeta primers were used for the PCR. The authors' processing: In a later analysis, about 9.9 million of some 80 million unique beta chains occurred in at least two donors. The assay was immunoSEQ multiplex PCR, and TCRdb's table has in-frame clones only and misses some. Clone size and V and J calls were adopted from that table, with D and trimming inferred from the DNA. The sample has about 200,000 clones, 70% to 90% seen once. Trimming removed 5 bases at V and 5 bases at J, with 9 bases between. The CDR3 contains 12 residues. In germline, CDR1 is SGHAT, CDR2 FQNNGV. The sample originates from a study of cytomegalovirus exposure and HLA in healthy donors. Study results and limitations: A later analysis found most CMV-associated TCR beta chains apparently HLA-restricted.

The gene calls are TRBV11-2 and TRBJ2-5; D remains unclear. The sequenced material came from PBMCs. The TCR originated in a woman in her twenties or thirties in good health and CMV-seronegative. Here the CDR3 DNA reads TGTGCCAGCAGCATAAGCTTGGAGACCCAGTACTTC. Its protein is CASSISLETQYF.